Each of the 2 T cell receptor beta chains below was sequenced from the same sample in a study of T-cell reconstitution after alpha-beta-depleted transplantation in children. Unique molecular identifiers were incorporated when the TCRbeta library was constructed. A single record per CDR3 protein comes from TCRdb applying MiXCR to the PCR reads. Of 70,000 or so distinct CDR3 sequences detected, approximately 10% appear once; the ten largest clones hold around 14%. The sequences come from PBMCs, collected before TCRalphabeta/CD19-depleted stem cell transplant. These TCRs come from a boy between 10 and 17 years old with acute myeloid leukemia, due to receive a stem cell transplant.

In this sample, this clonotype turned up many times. CDR3 amino acids: CASSITGTGNTEAFF. For the CDR3, the DNA is TGCGCCAGCAGCATTACAGGGACAGGAAACACTGAAGCTTTCTTT. The genes are TRBV5-1 and TRBJ1-1; 8 bases are shared with TRBD1. J lost 2 bases, V lost 4 bases, and 7 bases had no gene match. This CDR3 is 15 amino acids long. Per germline, CDR1 SGHRS and CDR2 YFSETQ.

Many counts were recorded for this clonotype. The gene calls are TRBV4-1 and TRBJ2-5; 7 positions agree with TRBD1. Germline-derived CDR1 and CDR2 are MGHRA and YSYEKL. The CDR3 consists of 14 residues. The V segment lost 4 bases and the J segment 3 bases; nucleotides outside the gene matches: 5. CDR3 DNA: TGCGCCAGCAGCCCGATAGACAGGGAAGAGACCCAGTACTTC. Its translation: CASSPIDREETQYF.